The source of this TCR beta chain is a study of identical twins. The CDR3 sequence is 16 residues long. The germline V gene encodes CDR1 LGHDT and CDR2 YNNKEL (reference sequence). V trimming: 2 bases; J trimming: 0 bases; junction bases outside the gene matches: 1. This clonotype was seen a handful of times. Template switching added a universal primer site; cDNA carried unique molecular identifiers. In TCRdb, the 5' RACE reads were re-called with MiXCR into one record per CDR3 protein. The sample carries about 470,000 distinct CDR3 sequences, 20% to 30% recorded once. This same sample was also part of a study on T cells expressing NK-cell markers.

The sequencing sample was made of CD4+ T cells sorted from blood. The gene calls are TRBV3-1 and TRBJ2-3; TRBD2 agrees at 11 bases. The clonotype originates from a woman in her late teens or twenties in good health. The DNA for the CDR3 is TGTGCCAGCAGCCAAAGACTAGCGGGGAGCACAGATACGCAGTATTTT. Translation: CASSQRLAGSTDTQYF.